What follows are 28 T cell receptor beta chains derived from one specimen sequenced in a study of blood T cell repertoires in COVID-19. Sequenced by immunoSEQ multiplex PCR; TCRdb stores in-frame clones only, minus some. The sample contains roughly 340,000 clones, around 87% of which appear only once. The sequenced sample consisted of PBMCs or T cells enriched from blood (not recorded which). Source of these receptors: a man between 40 and 49 years old in a cohort exposed to, infected with or recovered from COVID-19 (not recorded which).

About this clone itself: Other DNA sequences in this specimen translate into the identical CDR3. The chain joins TRBV5-1 to TRBJ2-7, with 7 nucleotides matching TRBD1. The junction had 4 bases not matched to a gene; V was cut back by 3 bases and J by 1 base. Germline values: CDR1 SGHRS, CDR2 YFSETQ. This CDR3 comprises 14 residues. CDR3 DNA sequence: TGCGCCAGCAGCTCAGGACAGGTATCCTACGAGCAGTACTTC. It yields the protein CASSSGQVSYEQYF.

The CDR3 here is CASSFTSGETQYF. The CDR3 bases are TGTGCCAGCAGCTTTACTAGCGGGGAGACCCAGTACTTC. The genes are TRBV5-4 and TRBJ2-5; 9 nucleotides align to TRBD2. CDR1 is SGHNT, CDR2 YYREEE, per germline (reference sequence). The V and J ends lost 2 bases and 5 bases, in that order; junction bases with no gene match: 1. The CDR3 is made up of 13 amino acids.

The chain links TRBV6-5 to TRBJ1-2; D is uncertain. Trimming removed 5 bases from V and 4 bases from J, with 17 bases in between. Germline V gene data show CDR1 as MNHEY and CDR2 as SVGAGI. This CDR3 comprises 15 residues. CDR3 sequence (DNA): TGTGCCAGCAGTCCGACATACTCTGATATCTATGGCTACACCTTC. It yields the protein CASSPTYSDIYGYTF.

This clone has just one count. The chain employs TRBV28 and TRBJ1-5, with 11 bases matching TRBD1. V lost 8 bases and J lost 4; bases outside the gene matches: 4. Germline V gene data show CDR1 as MDHEN and CDR2 as SYDVKM. This CDR3 is built from 14 residues. CDR3 in DNA: TGTGCCAGCCGGACAGGGGGCGATAATCAGCCCCAGCATTTT. As protein: CASRTGGDNQPQHF.

V gene TRBV5-4 combines with J gene TRBJ1-2, with a weak D call TRBD1 (5 bases). Trimming took off 0 bases at V and 8 bases at J, with 14 bases between the two ends. This CDR3 region has 14 residues. The germline gives CDR1 SGHNT, CDR2 YYREEE (reference sequence). The CDR3: CASSLGQLPRGYTF. DNA of the CDR3: TGTGCCAGCAGCTTGGGACAGCTCCCGCGAGGCTACACCTTC.

V gene TRBV11-3 combines with J gene TRBJ2-7; 8 bases match TRBD2. This CDR3 contains 13 residues. V shed 1 base, J shed 6 bases, and the junction held 2 bases outside the gene matches. Germline CDR1 SGHNT, CDR2 YENEEA. The CDR3 DNA reads TGTGCCAGCAGCTTAGTTGCGGGGGGCGAGCAGTACTTC. It encodes CASSLVAGGEQYF.

The chain carries TRBV19 and TRBJ1-1; TRBD1 aligns across 8 bases. CDR3 length equals 14 residues. The germline CDR1 and CDR2 sequences are LNHDA and SQIVND (reference sequence). Germline trimming cut 9 bases from V and 3 bases from J; bases unmatched to any gene: 9. Written as DNA, the CDR3 is TGTGCCAGGACTCAACGACAGGGGTACACTGAAGCTTTCTTT. Protein product: CARTQRQGYTEAFF.

The DNA of the CDR3 is TGTGCCAGCAGTAAACAGCGGGAGGCCTACGAGCAGTACTTC. This gives the protein CASSKQREAYEQYF. The chain uses TRBV27 and TRBJ2-7, with TRBD2 matching 9 bases. Trimming cost V 5 bases and J 2 bases; bases outside gene matches: 4. Germline V gives CDR1 MNHEY, CDR2 SMNVEV (reference sequence). The CDR3 runs 14 residues.

The chain couples TRBV21-1 to TRBJ2-5; TRBD1 is taken as the D call from the table, unchecked against the DNA. TRBV21-1 is an annotated pseudogene. The CDR3 loop spans 14 amino acids. CDR3 sequence reads: CASSKRQIQETQYF. The CDR3 DNA sequence: TGTGCCAGCAGCAAACGACAGATCCAAGAGACCCAGTACTTC.

This chain connects TRBV9 to TRBJ2-7, with D hard to call. The V end lost 0 bases, the J end lost 2 bases, and 9 bases lay between the germline ends. The V gene's germline CDR1 is SGDLS and CDR2 YYNGEE. This CDR3 comprises 14 residues. CDR3 residues: CASSVAQEPYEQYF. The CDR3 region has the DNA TGTGCCAGCAGCGTAGCCCAGGAACCCTACGAGCAGTACTTC.

The V and J genes are TRBV6-6 and TRBJ1-3; 8 nucleotides match TRBD1. V trimming: 7 bases; J trimming: 0 bases; junction bases outside the gene matches: 14. The germline V gene encodes CDR1 MNHNY and CDR2 SVGAGI (reference sequence). The CDR3 is 18 residues long. CDR3 in DNA: TGTGCCAGCATTCGACCTCTGACAGGGGCGCTCTCTGGAAACACCATATATTTT. The encoded protein is CASIRPLTGALSGNTIYF.

The V call is TRBV29-1, the J call TRBJ1-1; 7 nucleotides line up with TRBD1. This CDR3 region has 13 residues. CDR1 and CDR2 from the germline V gene are SQVTM and ANQGSEA. V was pared by 6 bases and J by 6 bases, with 10 bases of the junction left unmatched. CDR3 nucleotide sequence: TGCAGCGTCGGCAGGGGGATAGGGGCTGAAGCTTTCTTT. This sequence encodes CSVGRGIGAEAFF. The full variable domain, its missing parts supplied by reference TRBV29-1 and TRBJ1-1, is SAVISQKPSRDICQRGTSLTIQCQVDSQVTMMFWYRQQPGQSLTLIATANQGSEATYESGFVIDKFPISRPNLTFSTLTVSNMSPEDSSIYLCSVGRGIGAEAFFGQGTRLTVV.

This chain joins TRBV21-1 and TRBJ2-7; no check of the table's D call, TRBD2, against the DNA was made. TRBV21-1 is an annotated pseudogene. The length of the CDR3 is 15 residues. Here the CDR3 reads CASSKTSGFLYEQYF. The CDR3 DNA reads as TGTGCCAGCAGCAAGACTAGCGGGTTTCTGTACGAGCAGTACTTC.

The rearrangement joins TRBV5-4 to TRBJ2-1, with D unresolved. V lost 4 bases to trimming and J lost 5 bases, with 13 bases between them. Looked up from germline, CDR1 is SGHNT and CDR2 is YYREEE (reference sequence). The CDR3 has 14 amino acids. The CDR3 sequence is CASSARSLNNEQFF. Here the CDR3 DNA reads TGTGCCAGCAGCGCGCGGAGCTTGAACAATGAGCAGTTCTTC.

The rearrangement joins TRBV29-1 to TRBJ1-2, with 7 bases fitting TRBD1. The CDR3 is 12 amino acids. The J segment lost 8 bases and the V segment lost 4 bases, leaving 7 bases of the junction unmatched. The germline CDR1 and CDR2 sequences are SQVTM and ANQGSEA. For the CDR3, the DNA is TGCAGCGTTGTCAAACAGGGGTTCGGCTACACCTTC. Translating gives CSVVKQGFGYTF.

This rearrangement joins TRBV3-1 (or the pseudogene TRBV3-2) to TRBJ1-2, with D hard to call. CDR1 is LGHDT and CDR2 is YNNKEL in the germline V gene (reference sequence). This CDR3 is 12 amino acids long. V lost 0 bases and J 5 bases, leaving 4 bases between the germline ends. The CDR3 protein is CASSQDNYGYTF. CDR3 bases: TGTGCCAGCAGCCAAGATAATTATGGCTACACCTTC.

V and J are TRBV2 and TRBJ2-7; TRBD2 matches 10 bases. The germline V gene has CDR1 SNHLY and CDR2 FYNNEI. The CDR3 has 16 amino acids. V lost 8 bases and J lost 2; bases outside the gene matches: 12. CDR3 amino acids: CASAPPGLALTYEQYF. Written as DNA, the CDR3 is TGTGCCAGCGCCCCCCCGGGACTAGCGTTGACCTACGAGCAGTACTTC.

This CDR3 is CASGENSYEQYF. The CDR3 DNA reads TGTGCCAGCGGGGAGAATTCCTACGAGCAGTACTTC. This chain connects TRBV7-9 to TRBJ2-7; D might be TRBD2 (5 bases). The CDR3 covers 12 residues. V was pared by 8 bases and J by 1 base, with 9 bases between. From germline, CDR1 is SEHNR and CDR2 FQNEAQ (reference sequence).

The chain uses TRBV7-2 and TRBJ2-7, with TRBD2 matching over 8 bases. CDR1 is SGHTA, CDR2 FQGNSA, per germline. This CDR3 is 17 amino acids long. After removal of 1 base from V and 2 bases from J, the junction contained 10 bases not matched to a gene. The CDR3 coding sequence is TGTGCCAGCAGCTTAGTAACGGGGGCCGGGGGGGCCTACGAGCAGTACTTC. Translated: CASSLVTGAGGAYEQYF.

This chain links TRBV24-1 with TRBJ2-1; 8 bases are a match to TRBD2. After removal of 4 bases from V and 7 bases from J, the junction contained 8 bases not matched to a gene. The CDR3 totals 15 residues. Germline CDR1 reads KGHDR; CDR2 reads SFDVKD. The CDR3 DNA is TGTGCCACCAGTGACCGGGGGCGCGGGGGGAATGAGCAGTTCTTC. Its protein product is CATSDRGRGGNEQFF.

The rearrangement links TRBV9 to TRBJ2-1; TRBD1 agrees at 9 bases. V trimming: 0 bases; J trimming: 4 bases; junction bases outside the gene matches: 5. This CDR3 is built from 16 residues. Germline CDR1 is SGDLS and CDR2 is YYNGEE. As DNA, the CDR3 is TGTGCCAGCAGCGTAGCTTGGACAGGGGAATACAATGAGCAGTTCTTC. Its protein product is CASSVAWTGEYNEQFF. The whole variable domain, remainder taken from reference TRBV9 and TRBJ2-1, is DSGVTQTPKHLITATGQRVTLRCSPRSGDLSVYWYQQSLDQGLQFLIQYYNGEERAKGNILERFSAQQFPDLHSELNLSSLELGDSALYFCASSVAWTGEYNEQFFGPGTRLTVL.

The chain combines TRBV19 with TRBJ1-6, with 7 bases aligning to TRBD1. V shed 6 bases and J 0 bases; nucleotides not matched to a gene: 8. The CDR3 has 17 residues. Looked up from germline, CDR1 is LNHDA and CDR2 is SQIVND (reference sequence). The CDR3, as DNA: TGTGCCAGTAGCTTGGGACAGAGGAGCTCCTATAATTCACCCCTCCACTTT. This gives the protein CASSLGQRSSYNSPLHF. The full variable domain, with the rest looked up from reference TRBV19 and TRBJ1-6, is DGGITQSPKYLFRKEGQNVTLSCEQNLNHDAMYWYRQDPGQGLRLIYYSQIVNDFQKGDIAEGYSVSREKKESFPLTVTSAQKNPTAFYLCASSLGQRSSYNSPLHFGNGTRLTVT.

V and J are TRBV28 and TRBJ1-1, with D possibly TRBD1 on 6 matching bases. This CDR3 has 17 amino acids. Germline V gene lookup returns CDR1 MDHEN and CDR2 SYDVKM. V was clipped by 3 bases and J by 0 bases, with 17 bases between them. CDR3 protein: CASSFGGARSMNTEAFF. For the CDR3, the DNA is TGTGCCAGCAGTTTTGGGGGGGCGCGATCGATGAACACTGAAGCTTTCTTT.

The chain is built from TRBV5-6 and TRBJ2-7; D call uncertain. Per the germline V gene, CDR1 is SGHDT and CDR2 is YYEEEE. This CDR3 region has 13 residues. V was cut by 7 bases and J by 0 bases, with 11 bases left in between. CDR3 DNA sequence: TGTGCCAGCCGACGGTTAGCCTCCTACGAGCAGTACTTC. Residues: CASRRLASYEQYF.

The chain carries TRBV19 and TRBJ2-2; D is ambiguous. V gave up 6 bases and J gave up 4 bases, with 12 bases separating them. This CDR3 has 14 residues. CDR1 LNHDA and CDR2 SQIVND come from the germline V gene (reference sequence). CDR3 amino acids: CASRQTLSTGELFF. The CDR3, as DNA: TGTGCCAGTAGACAGACCCTCTCCACCGGGGAGCTGTTTTTT.

The chain employs TRBV3-1 (or the pseudogene TRBV3-2) and TRBJ2-3; D perhaps matches TRBD1 (6 bases). Trimming pared 0 bases from V and 3 bases from J, leaving 10 bases between. The germline V gene encodes CDR1 LGHDT and CDR2 YNNKEL (reference sequence). The CDR3 consists of 15 residues. The CDR3 loop reads CASSQDGQGTDTQYF. DNA of the CDR3: TGTGCCAGCAGCCAAGATGGTCAGGGGACAGATACGCAGTATTTT.

The chain uses TRBV11-2 and TRBJ1-5, with D perhaps TRBD1 (5 bases). The germline gives CDR1 SGHAT, CDR2 FQNNGV. CDR3 size: 16 residues. V was clipped by 5 bases and J by 2 bases, with 16 bases between them. CDR3 coding DNA: TGTGCCAGCAGCCAAGAAGCAGGGTTACGCAATCAGCCCCAGCATTTT. Residues: CASSQEAGLRNQPQHF.

This chain links TRBV30 with TRBJ1-5; D unresolved. V dropped 0 bases and J dropped 6 bases, with 9 bases sitting between them. The CDR3 is made up of 13 amino acids. Per the germline V gene, CDR1 is GTSNPN and CDR2 is SVGIG (reference sequence). The DNA for the CDR3 is TGTGCCTGGAGTGTAGACCGCGGTCAGCCCCAGCATTTT. It yields the protein CAWSVDRGQPQHF.